Presented here are 27 T cell receptor beta chains from one specimen sequenced in a study of T-cell memory formation after mild COVID-19. TCRdb processed the 5' RACE reads anew with MiXCR; each CDR3 protein has one entry. This table has 100,000 to 150,000 distinct CDR3 sequences, about 6.5% appearing once. Sample: PBMCs or a T cell subset sorted from them (not recorded which). These receptors were obtained from an adult woman who had mild COVID-19 (a few samples of this study predate the infection). Cell type and time point are not known.

This clonotype appeared many times. V is TRBV5-5 and J is TRBJ2-1, with no clear D. Trimming left V 2 bases short and J 6 bases short, with 9 bases between. The CDR3 covers 13 residues. The germline CDR1 and CDR2 sequences are SGHKS and YYEKEE (reference sequence). The CDR3 DNA reads TGTGCCAGCAGCTTTTCGGAGATCAATGAGCAGTTCTTC. Amino acid sequence: CASSFSEINEQFF.

Here the CDR3 DNA reads TGTGCCAGCAGCAAAGGCAGGGATAGCACAGATACGCAGTATTTT. Residues: CASSKGRDSTDTQYF. This chain links TRBV21-1 with TRBJ2-3; the table's D call TRBD1 went unverified against the DNA. TRBV21-1 is designated a pseudogene. The CDR3 consists of 15 residues.

This clonotype was counted at least ten times. The chain uses TRBV24-1 and TRBJ2-3; D might be TRBD1 (6 bases). The CDR3 length is 13 residues. Trimming removed 5 bases from V and 11 bases from J, with 16 bases in between. The germline V gene encodes CDR1 KGHDR and CDR2 SFDVKD. CDR3: CATSGTGFQKQYF. For the CDR3, the DNA is TGTGCCACCAGTGGAACAGGGTTTCAAAAGCAGTATTTT.

CDR3 in amino acids: CASSPVSRNSYEQYF. Here the CDR3 DNA reads TGTGCCAGCAGCCCCGTCAGCAGAAATTCCTACGAGCAGTACTTC. The V and J genes are TRBV5-6 and TRBJ2-7; D gene uncertain. CDR3 length equals 15 residues. In germline, CDR1 is SGHDT, CDR2 YYEEEE. The germline V and J ends were trimmed by 4 bases and 1 base, with 15 bases remaining between them.

This clonotype was seen ten or more times. V is TRBV5-6 and J is TRBJ2-7; tentative D call: TRBD1 (6 bases). This CDR3 has 16 residues. The V and J ends lost 4 bases and 2 bases respectively, with 19 bases between them. CDR1 is SGHDT and CDR2 is YYEEEE in the germline V gene. Here the CDR3 reads CASSPEQGSLTYEQYF. CDR3 in DNA: TGTGCCAGCAGCCCCGAGCAGGGGTCCTTAACCTACGAGCAGTACTTC.

This clonotype was observed a handful of times. The CDR3 DNA reads TGTGCCAGCTATGGGTACAGGGCGGAAGGCTACACCTTC. It is translated as CASYGYRAEGYTF. The genes are TRBV12-3 or TRBV12-4 and TRBJ1-2; a weak D match, TRBD1 (6 bases). V lost 8 bases and J 8 bases, leaving 18 bases between the germline ends. The CDR3 runs 13 residues.

This chain joins TRBV5-1 and TRBJ2-5, with D possibly TRBD2 on 6 matching bases. The ends were cut back, 6 bases at V and 3 bases at J, with 12 bases in the middle. The CDR3 runs 13 residues. Germline values: CDR1 SGHRS, CDR2 YFSETQ. CDR3 in DNA: TGCGCCAGCAAATGGCCTAGCGAAGAGACCCAGTACTTC. As protein: CASKWPSEETQYF.

This clonotype was found many times. The rearrangement links TRBV18 to TRBJ2-5; unclear D gene. The CDR3 loop spans 13 amino acids. V lost 3 bases and J lost 5, with 10 bases in between. Germline-derived CDR1 and CDR2 are KGHSH and LQKENI. CDR3 in amino acids: CASSPRQSETQYF. CDR3 DNA: TGTGCCAGCTCACCTCGCCAGTCGGAGACCCAGTACTTC.

This clonotype occurred many times. V is TRBV7-2 and J is TRBJ1-5; D is undetermined. Trimming shortened V by 2 bases and J by 2 bases, and 7 bases separated the two germline ends. CDR1 SGHTA and CDR2 FQGNSA come from the germline V gene. This CDR3 spans 14 amino acids. CDR3 bases: TGTGCCAGCAGCTTATTGCAGGGCAATCAGCCCCAGCATTTT. Translated: CASSLLQGNQPQHF. The full variable domain, completed using reference TRBV7-2 and TRBJ1-5, is GAGVSQSPSNKVTEKGKDVELRCDPISGHTALYWYRQSLGQGLEFLIYFQGNSAPDKSGLPSDRFSAERTGGSVSTLTIQRTQQEDSAVYLCASSLLQGNQPQHFGDGTRLSIL.

This clonotype showed up just a few times. The chain carries TRBV24-1 and TRBJ2-2; a weak D match, TRBD1 (5 bases). Germline lookup yields CDR1 KGHDR and CDR2 SFDVKD. This CDR3 is 15 amino acids long. The V end lost 4 bases, the J end lost 5 bases, and 13 bases lay between the germline ends. For the CDR3, the DNA is TGTGCCACCAGTGAGTCGCAGGGTCGTACCGGGGAGCTGTTTTTT. Residues: CATSESQGRTGELFF.

In its sample, this clonotype was seen many times. The chain carries TRBV5-1 and TRBJ1-2; D is ambiguous. This CDR3 spans 15 amino acids. Deletions cut 1 base from V and 1 base from J, with 11 bases between. Per the germline V gene, CDR1 is SGHRS and CDR2 is YFSETQ. The CDR3 coding sequence is TGCGCCAGCAGCTTGATCGGCGGACTTAACTATGGCTACACCTTC. Translated, it gives CASSLIGGLNYGYTF.

The chain has TRBV9 and TRBJ1-1; D gene unclear. V lost 3 bases to trimming and J lost 3 bases, with 15 bases between them. This CDR3 contains 15 residues. Germline CDR1 is SGDLS and CDR2 is YYNGEE. CDR3 DNA: TGTGCCAGCAGCGGAGGCGGCGGGGAGGACACTGAAGCTTTCTTT. Its translation: CASSGGGGEDTEAFF.

Concerning this clonotype itself: One junction end disagrees with the germline gene, perhaps due to a read error. The rearrangement joins TRBV5-5 to TRBJ1-5; D might be TRBD1 (5 bases). Germline CDR1 is SGHKS and CDR2 is YYEKEE (reference sequence). CDR3 length: 14 residues. The CDR3 DNA is TGTGCCAGCAGTGACAGATATAGCAATAAGCCCCAGCATTTT. It encodes CASSDRYSNKPQHF.

This clonotype was recorded many times. V gene TRBV7-2 combines with J gene TRBJ1-2, with 9 bases aligning to TRBD1. The length of the CDR3 is 14 residues. The germline CDR1 and CDR2 sequences are SGHTA and FQGNSA. V lost 3 bases and J lost 5; bases outside the gene matches: 4. CDR3 residues: CASSLDRGWYGYTF. CDR3 bases: TGTGCCAGCAGCTTGGACAGGGGTTGGTATGGCTACACCTTC.

In this sample, this clonotype turned up many times. The chain carries TRBV12-3 or TRBV12-4 and TRBJ2-1; 10 bases match TRBD1. CDR3 length equals 15 residues. V dropped 5 bases and J dropped 6; count of bases not matched to a gene: 7. CDR3 coding DNA: TGTGCCAGCAGTCCCCGGGACAGGGGCGGCAATGAGCAGTTCTTC. Amino acid sequence: CASSPRDRGGNEQFF.

This clonotype was counted many times. The V gene is TRBV12-3 or TRBV12-4, the J gene TRBJ1-1; D is unresolved. The V and J ends lost 6 bases and 1 base respectively, with 12 bases between them. This CDR3 region has 14 residues. The CDR3 sequence: CASSRGAPNTEAFF. The CDR3 nucleotides are TGTGCCAGCAGCCGCGGAGCACCGAACACTGAAGCTTTCTTT.

This clonotype came up a few times. V usage is TRBV12-3 or TRBV12-4 and J usage is TRBJ2-7, with unresolved D. The CDR3 covers 14 residues. Trimming shortened V by 5 bases and J by 3 bases, and 14 bases separated the two germline ends. The CDR3: CASSGTTGNYEQYF. The DNA for the CDR3 is TGTGCCAGCAGTGGCACGACTGGAAACTACGAGCAGTACTTC.

This clonotype occurred a few times. The chain couples TRBV27 to TRBJ1-6; the D is unclear. Trimming cost V 2 bases and J 7 bases, with 12 bases left between them. Germline assignment: CDR1 MNHEY and CDR2 SMNVEV (reference sequence). CDR3 length equals 15 residues. The CDR3 is CASSLRREGNSPLHF. The CDR3 DNA follows: TGTGCCAGCAGTTTACGAAGAGAGGGAAATTCACCCCTCCACTTT.

The chain carries TRBV11-1 and TRBJ2-1; D is ambiguous. CDR1 is SGHAT, CDR2 FQDESV, per germline (reference sequence). The CDR3 runs to 13 residues. V lost 5 bases to trimming and J lost 6 bases, with 11 bases between them. CDR3 sequence (DNA): TGTGCCAGCAGCCCCTATGTAACCAATGAGCAGTTCTTC. As protein: CASSPYVTNEQFF.

Ten or more counts support this clonotype. The chain recombines TRBV12-3 or TRBV12-4 with TRBJ1-1, with a weak D call TRBD1 (5 bases). The CDR3 is 14 amino acids. Trimming took 6 bases from V and 2 from J, leaving 13 bases between them. Written as DNA, the CDR3 is TGTGCCAGCAGCCCAGGACACCGAAACACTGAAGCTTTCTTT. Its translation is CASSPGHRNTEAFF.

The chain carries TRBV20-1 and TRBJ2-5; D unclear. Between the trimmed V and J ends, which lost 2 bases and 4 bases, there was a span of 17 bases. The CDR3 is 15 residues long. The V gene's germline CDR1 is DFQATT and CDR2 SNEGSKA (reference sequence). The CDR3 DNA sequence: TGCAGTGCTAGACCGACCCGGGCGAGACGAGAGACCCAGTACTTC. This gives the protein CSARPTRARRETQYF.

This clonotype turned up a few times. The genes are TRBV5-1 and TRBJ1-1; D might be TRBD1 (5 bases). The CDR3 covers 16 residues. Trimming stripped 0 bases from V and 1 base from J, with 13 bases between. CDR1 is SGHRS and CDR2 is YFSETQ in the germline V gene. CDR3 DNA: TGCGCCAGCAGCTTGGAGGGAAAAGGGACGAACACTGAAGCTTTCTTT. Amino acid sequence: CASSLEGKGTNTEAFF.

This clonotype was observed a handful of times. This sequence joins TRBV20-1 and TRBJ2-2; TRBD2 aligns across 14 bases. V lost 6 bases, J lost 0 bases, and 6 bases stayed unmatched. The CDR3 has 17 residues. CDR1 and CDR2 from the germline V gene are DFQATT and SNEGSKA (reference sequence). The chain's CDR3 is CSARLAGGTSNTGELFF. Written as DNA, the CDR3 is TGCAGTGCGCGACTAGCGGGGGGGACGTCGAACACCGGGGAGCTGTTTTTT.

This clonotype was counted ten times or more. The V gene is TRBV5-1, the J gene TRBJ2-3; TRBD2 matches at 8 bases. Germline CDR1 and CDR2: SGHRS and YFSETQ. The CDR3 runs to 16 residues. V lost 7 bases, J lost 2 bases, and 12 bases stayed unmatched. The CDR3 nucleotides are TGCGCCAGCGCGCTCCCGACGGGAGGGGACACAGATACGCAGTATTTT. It specifies CASALPTGGDTDTQYF.

This clonotype showed up many times. V and J are TRBV7-9 and TRBJ1-2; D is possibly TRBD1 (5 bases). The germline V gene encodes CDR1 SEHNR and CDR2 FQNEAQ (reference sequence). This CDR3 contains 13 residues. Trimming took off 11 bases at V and 4 bases at J, with 17 bases between the two ends. The CDR3 sequence: CAQQLAGRYGYTF. DNA of the CDR3: TGTGCCCAGCAGCTCGCAGGGCGCTATGGCTACACCTTC.

This clonotype was counted many times. The chain carries TRBV4-1 and TRBJ1-5, with 7 bases fitting TRBD1. Looked up from germline, CDR1 is MGHRA and CDR2 is YSYEKL. The V segment lost 3 bases and the J segment 6 bases; nucleotides outside the gene matches: 5. This CDR3 contains 14 residues. The CDR3 DNA reads as TGCGCCAGCAGCCAGTTCGAGGGGGCTCAGCCCCAGCATTTT. Its translation is CASSQFEGAQPQHF.

This clonotype was observed a few times. The chain couples TRBV6-5 to TRBJ1-2; the D is unclear. Germline values: CDR1 MNHEY, CDR2 SVGAGI. Trimming removed 6 bases from V and 9 bases from J, with 17 bases in between. This CDR3 spans 13 amino acids. CDR3 nucleotides: TGTGCCAGCAGCCCACGGGCCACGTCAAGCTACACCTTC. Protein product: CASSPRATSSYTF.